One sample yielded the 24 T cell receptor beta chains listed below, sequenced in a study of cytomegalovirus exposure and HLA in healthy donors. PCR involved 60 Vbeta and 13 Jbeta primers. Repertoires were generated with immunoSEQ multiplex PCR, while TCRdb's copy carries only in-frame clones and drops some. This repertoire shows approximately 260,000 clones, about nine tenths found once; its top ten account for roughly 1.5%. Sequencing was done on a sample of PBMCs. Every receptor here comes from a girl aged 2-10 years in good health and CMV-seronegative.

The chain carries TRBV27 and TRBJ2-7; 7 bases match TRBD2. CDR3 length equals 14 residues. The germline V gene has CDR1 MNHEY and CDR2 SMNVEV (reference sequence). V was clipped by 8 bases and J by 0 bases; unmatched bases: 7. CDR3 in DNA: TGTGCCAGCCGACAAGCGGGAAGCTCCTACGAGCAGTACTTC. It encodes CASRQAGSSYEQYF.

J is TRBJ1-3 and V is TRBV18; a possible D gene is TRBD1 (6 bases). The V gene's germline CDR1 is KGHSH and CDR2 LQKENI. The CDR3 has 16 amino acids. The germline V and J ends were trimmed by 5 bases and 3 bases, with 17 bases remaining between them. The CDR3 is CASSSVQGTLGNTIYF. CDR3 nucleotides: TGTGCCAGCTCATCGGTTCAGGGGACCCTTGGAAACACCATATATTTT. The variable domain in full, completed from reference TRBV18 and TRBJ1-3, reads NAGVMQNPRHLVRRRGQEARLRCSPMKGHSHVYWYRQLPEEGLKFMVYLQKENIIDESGMPKERFSAEFPKEGPSILRIQQVVRGDSAAYFCASSSVQGTLGNTIYFGEGSWLTVV.

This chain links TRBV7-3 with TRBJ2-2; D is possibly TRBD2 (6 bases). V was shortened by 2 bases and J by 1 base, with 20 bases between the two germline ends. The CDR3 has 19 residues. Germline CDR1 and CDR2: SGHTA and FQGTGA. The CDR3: CASSLDPLRRGGNTGELFF. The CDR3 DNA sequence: TGTGCCAGCAGCTTAGATCCGTTGAGGAGGGGTGGGAACACCGGGGAGCTGTTTTTT.

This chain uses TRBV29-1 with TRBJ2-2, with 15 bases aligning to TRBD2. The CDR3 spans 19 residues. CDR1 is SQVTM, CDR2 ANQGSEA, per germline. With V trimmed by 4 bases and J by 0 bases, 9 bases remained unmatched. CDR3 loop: CSVALGGLAGGTNTGELFF. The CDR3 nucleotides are TGCAGCGTTGCCCTGGGGGGACTAGCGGGAGGTACGAACACCGGGGAGCTGTTTTTT.

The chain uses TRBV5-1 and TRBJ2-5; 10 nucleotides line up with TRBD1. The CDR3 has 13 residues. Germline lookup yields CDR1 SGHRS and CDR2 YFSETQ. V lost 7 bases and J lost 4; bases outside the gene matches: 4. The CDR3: CASGTGAAETQYF. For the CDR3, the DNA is TGCGCCAGCGGGACAGGGGCGGCAGAGACCCAGTACTTC.

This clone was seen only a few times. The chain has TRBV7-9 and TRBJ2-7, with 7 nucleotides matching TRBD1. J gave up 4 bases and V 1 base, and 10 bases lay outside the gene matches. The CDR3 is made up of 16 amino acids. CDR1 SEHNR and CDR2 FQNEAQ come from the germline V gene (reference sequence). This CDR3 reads CASSLGSDRVGYEQYF. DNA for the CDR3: TGTGCCAGCAGCTTAGGGTCCGACAGGGTTGGATACGAGCAGTACTTC.

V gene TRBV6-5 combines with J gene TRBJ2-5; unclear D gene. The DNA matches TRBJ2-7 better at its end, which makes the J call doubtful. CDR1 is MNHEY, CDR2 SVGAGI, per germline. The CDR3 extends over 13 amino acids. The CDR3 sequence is CASSPPVAYEQYF. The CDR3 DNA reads TGTGCCAGCAGCCCCCCCGTCGCCTACGAGCAGTACTTC.

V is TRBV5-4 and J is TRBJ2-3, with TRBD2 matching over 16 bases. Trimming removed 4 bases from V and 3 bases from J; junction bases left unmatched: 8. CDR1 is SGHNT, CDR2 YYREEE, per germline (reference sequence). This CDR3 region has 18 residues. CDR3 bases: TGTGCCAGCAGCGGGGGACTAGCGGGGGGGTGGCGTACAGATACGCAGTATTTT. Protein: CASSGGLAGGWRTDTQYF.

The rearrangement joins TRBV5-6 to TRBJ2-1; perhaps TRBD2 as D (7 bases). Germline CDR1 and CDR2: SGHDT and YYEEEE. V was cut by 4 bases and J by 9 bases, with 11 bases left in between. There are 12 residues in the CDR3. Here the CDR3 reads CASSRGGGEQFF. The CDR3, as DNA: TGTGCCAGCAGCCGAGGGGGGGGTGAGCAGTTCTTC. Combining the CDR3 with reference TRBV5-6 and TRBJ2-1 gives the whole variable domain DAGVTQSPTHLIKTRGQQVTLRCSPKSGHDTVSWYQQALGQGPQFIFQYYEEEERQRGNFPDRFSGHQFPNYSSELNVNALLLGDSALYLCASSRGGGEQFFGPGTRLTVL.

CDR3 nucleotide sequence: TGTGCCAGCAGTGGAGATCCGTGGACAGGGAGTCACGAGCAGTACTTC. Protein sequence: CASSGDPWTGSHEQYF. The V and J genes are TRBV27 and TRBJ2-7; 8 bases agree with TRBD1. This CDR3 spans 16 amino acids. Per germline, CDR1 MNHEY and CDR2 SMNVEV (reference sequence). Unmatched junction bases numbered 14, after V lost 5 bases and J lost 5 bases.

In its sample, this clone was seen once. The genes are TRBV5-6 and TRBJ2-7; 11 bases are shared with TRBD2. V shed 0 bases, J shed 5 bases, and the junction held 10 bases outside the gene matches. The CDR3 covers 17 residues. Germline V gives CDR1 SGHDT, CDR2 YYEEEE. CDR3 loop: CASSLARGASGGHEQYF. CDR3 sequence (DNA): TGTGCCAGCAGCTTGGCCCGGGGGGCTAGCGGGGGGCACGAGCAGTACTTC.

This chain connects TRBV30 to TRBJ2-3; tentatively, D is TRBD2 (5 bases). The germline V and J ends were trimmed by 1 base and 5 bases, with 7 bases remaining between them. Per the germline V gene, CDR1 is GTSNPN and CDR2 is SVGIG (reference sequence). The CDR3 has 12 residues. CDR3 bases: TGTGCCTGGAGTGGGAGCGGAGATACGCAGTATTTT. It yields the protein CAWSGSGDTQYF.

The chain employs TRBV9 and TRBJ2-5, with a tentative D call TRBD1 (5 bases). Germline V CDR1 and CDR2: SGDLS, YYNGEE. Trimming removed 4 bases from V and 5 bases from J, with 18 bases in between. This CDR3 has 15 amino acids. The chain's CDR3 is CASSLRGQGGETQYF. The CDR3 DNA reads TGTGCCAGCAGCTTGCGTGGCCAGGGTGGGGAGACCCAGTACTTC.

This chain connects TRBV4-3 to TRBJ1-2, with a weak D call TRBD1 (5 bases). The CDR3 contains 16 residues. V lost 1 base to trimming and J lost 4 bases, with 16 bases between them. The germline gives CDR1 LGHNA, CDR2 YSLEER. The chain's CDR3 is CASSQAGAGVFYGYTF. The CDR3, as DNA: TGCGCCAGCAGCCAAGCGGGCGCGGGGGTATTCTATGGCTACACCTTC.

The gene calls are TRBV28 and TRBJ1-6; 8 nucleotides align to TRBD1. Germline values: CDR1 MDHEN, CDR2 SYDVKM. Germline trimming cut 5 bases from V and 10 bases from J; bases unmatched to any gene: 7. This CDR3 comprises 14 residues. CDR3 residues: CASSRDRLASPLHF. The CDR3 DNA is TGTGCCAGCAGTCGGGACAGGCTAGCCTCACCCCTCCACTTT.

CDR3: CSVTTMKAEAFF. The DNA of the CDR3 is TGCAGCGTTACTACAATGAAGGCTGAAGCTTTCTTT. The chain carries TRBV29-1 and TRBJ1-1; D unclear. V dropped 5 bases and J dropped 6 bases, with 13 bases sitting between them. The CDR3 has 12 amino acids. Germline CDR1 is SQVTM and CDR2 is ANQGSEA.

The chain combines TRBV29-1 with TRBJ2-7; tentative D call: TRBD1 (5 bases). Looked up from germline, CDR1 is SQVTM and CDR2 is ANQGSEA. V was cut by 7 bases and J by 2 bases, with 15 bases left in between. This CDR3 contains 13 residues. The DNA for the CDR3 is TGCAGCGCCGTGGGGCAGGCGACCTACGAGCAGTACTTC. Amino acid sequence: CSAVGQATYEQYF.

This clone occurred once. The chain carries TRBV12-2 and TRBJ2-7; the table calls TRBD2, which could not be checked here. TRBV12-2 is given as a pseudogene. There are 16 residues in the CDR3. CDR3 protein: CASRLVGASGSYEQYF. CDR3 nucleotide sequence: TGTGCAAGTCGCTTAGTCGGGGCTAGCGGGAGCTACGAGCAGTACTTC.

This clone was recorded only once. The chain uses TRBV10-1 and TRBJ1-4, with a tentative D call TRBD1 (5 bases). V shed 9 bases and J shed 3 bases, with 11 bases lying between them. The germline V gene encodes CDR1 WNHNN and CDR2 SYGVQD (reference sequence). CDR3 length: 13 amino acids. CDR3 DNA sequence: TGCGCCAGTGCCCGGGGGGCTAATGAAAAACTGTTTTTT. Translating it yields CASARGANEKLFF.

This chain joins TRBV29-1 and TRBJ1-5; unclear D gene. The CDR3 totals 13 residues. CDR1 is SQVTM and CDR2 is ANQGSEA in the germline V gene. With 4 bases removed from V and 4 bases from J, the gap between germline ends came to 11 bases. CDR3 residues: CSVGSGSNQPQHF. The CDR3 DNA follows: TGCAGCGTTGGTTCCGGTTCAAATCAGCCCCAGCATTTT.

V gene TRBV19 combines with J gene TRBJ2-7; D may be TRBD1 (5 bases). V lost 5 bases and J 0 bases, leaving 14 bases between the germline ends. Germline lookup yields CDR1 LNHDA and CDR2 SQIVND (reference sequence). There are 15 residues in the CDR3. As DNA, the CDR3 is TGTGCCAGTAGTGGACCCCCCAGGGCCTCCTACGAGCAGTACTTC. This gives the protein CASSGPPRASYEQYF.

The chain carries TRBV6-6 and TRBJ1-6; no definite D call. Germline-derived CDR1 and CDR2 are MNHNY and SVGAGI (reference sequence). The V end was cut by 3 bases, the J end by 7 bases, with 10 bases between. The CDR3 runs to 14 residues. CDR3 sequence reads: CASSYLAGNSPLHF. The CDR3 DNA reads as TGTGCCAGCAGTTATCTAGCGGGGAATTCACCCCTCCACTTT.

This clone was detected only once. This CDR3 is CAWDSSADTQYF. The CDR3 DNA reads as TGTGCCTGGGACTCTTCGGCAGATACGCAGTATTTT. The chain has TRBV30 and TRBJ2-3; D is unresolved. V lost 5 bases and J 4 bases, leaving 10 bases between the germline ends. Germline assignment: CDR1 GTSNPN and CDR2 SVGIG (reference sequence). This CDR3 region has 12 residues.

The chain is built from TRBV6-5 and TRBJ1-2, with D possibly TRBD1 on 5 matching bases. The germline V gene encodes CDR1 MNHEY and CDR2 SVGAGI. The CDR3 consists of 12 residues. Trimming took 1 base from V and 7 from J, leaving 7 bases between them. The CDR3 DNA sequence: TGTGCCAGCAGTTACTTAGGGGTTGGCTACACCTTC. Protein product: CASSYLGVGYTF.